This TCR beta chain was identified in a study of cytomegalovirus exposure and HLA in healthy donors. General study results and limits: Cytomegalovirus association was listed for roughly 160 TCR beta chains. In a later analysis, first-cohort TCR clusters were found to tend to co-occur in the 120 or so validation repertoires.

Assay: immunoSEQ multiplex PCR; the TCRdb copy retains only in-frame clones and omits some. In the table there are around 300,000 clones, roughly 90% of which are singletons. For this clone: Its antigen remains unknown.

The donors were members of the approximately 120-subject validation cohort (separate from the approximately 670-subject first cohort). CDR1 MGHRA and CDR2 YSYEKL come from the germline V gene. This CDR3 is built from 14 residues. V dropped 3 bases and J dropped 8; count of bases not matched to a gene: 9. The source material was PBMCs. This TCR came from a man aged 25 to 45 in good health and CMV-seronegative. The chain has TRBV4-1 and TRBJ1-2; 7 nucleotides match TRBD1. For the CDR3, the DNA is TGCGCCAGCAGCCAGGCACAGGGGCAAGAGGGCTACACCTTC. Translating it yields CASSQAQGQEGYTF.